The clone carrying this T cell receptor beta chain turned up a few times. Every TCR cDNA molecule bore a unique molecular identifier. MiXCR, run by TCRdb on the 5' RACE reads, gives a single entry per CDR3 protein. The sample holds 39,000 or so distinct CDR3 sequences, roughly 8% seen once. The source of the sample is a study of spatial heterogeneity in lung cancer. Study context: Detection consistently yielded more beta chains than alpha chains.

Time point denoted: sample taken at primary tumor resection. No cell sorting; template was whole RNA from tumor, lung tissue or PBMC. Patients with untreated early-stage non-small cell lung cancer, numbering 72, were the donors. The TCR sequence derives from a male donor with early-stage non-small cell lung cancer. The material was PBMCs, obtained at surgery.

The DNA for the CDR3 is TGTGCCAGCACCGACTTTGGGACTAGCGGGGGATACGAGCAGTACTTC. The encoded protein is CASTDFGTSGGYEQYF. The V and J genes are TRBV6-5 and TRBJ2-7; TRBD2 agrees at 14 bases. V lost 7 bases, J lost 4 bases, and 9 bases stayed unmatched. This CDR3 has 16 residues. Germline V CDR1 and CDR2: MNHEY, SVGAGI.